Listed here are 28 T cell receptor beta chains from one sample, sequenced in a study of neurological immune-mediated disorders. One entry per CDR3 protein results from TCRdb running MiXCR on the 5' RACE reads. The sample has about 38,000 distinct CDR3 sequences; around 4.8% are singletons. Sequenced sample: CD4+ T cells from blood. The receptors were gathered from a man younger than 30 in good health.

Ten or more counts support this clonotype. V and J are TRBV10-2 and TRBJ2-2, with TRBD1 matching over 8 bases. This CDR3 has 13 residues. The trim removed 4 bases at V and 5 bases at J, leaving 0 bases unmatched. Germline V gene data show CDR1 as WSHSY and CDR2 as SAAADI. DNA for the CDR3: TGCGCCAGCAGTGGACAGGGGACCGGGGAGCTGTTTTTT. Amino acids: CASSGQGTGELFF.

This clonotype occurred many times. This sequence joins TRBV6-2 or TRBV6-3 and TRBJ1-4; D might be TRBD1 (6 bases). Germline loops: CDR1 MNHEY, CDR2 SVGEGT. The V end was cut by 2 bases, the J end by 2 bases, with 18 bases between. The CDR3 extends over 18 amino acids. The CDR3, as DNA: TGTGCCAGCAGTTACCGGGGACATCTATCGGGGACTAATGAAAAACTGTTTTTT. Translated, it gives CASSYRGHLSGTNEKLFF.

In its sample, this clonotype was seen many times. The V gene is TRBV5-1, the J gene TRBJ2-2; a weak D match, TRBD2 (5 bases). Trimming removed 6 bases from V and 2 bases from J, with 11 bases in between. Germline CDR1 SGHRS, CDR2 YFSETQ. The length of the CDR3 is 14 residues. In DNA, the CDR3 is TGCGCCAGCATGCGGGCCCTTAACACCGGGGAGCTGTTTTTT. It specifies CASMRALNTGELFF.

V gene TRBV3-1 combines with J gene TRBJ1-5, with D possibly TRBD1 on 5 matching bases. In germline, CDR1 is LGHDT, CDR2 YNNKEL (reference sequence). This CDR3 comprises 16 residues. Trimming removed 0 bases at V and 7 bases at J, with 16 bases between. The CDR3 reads CASSQDRLRGSQPQHF. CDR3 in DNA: TGTGCCAGCAGCCAAGACAGGCTTCGGGGGAGCCAGCCCCAGCATTTT. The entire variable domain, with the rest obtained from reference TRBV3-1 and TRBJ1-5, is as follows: DTAVSQTPKYLVTQMGNDKSIKCEQNLGHDTMYWYKQDSKKFLKIMFSYNNKELIINETVPNRFSPKSPDKAHLNLHINSLELGDSAVYFCASSQDRLRGSQPQHFGDGTRLSIL.

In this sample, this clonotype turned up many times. The chain's CDR3 is CATGLAGGETQYF. The CDR3, as DNA: TGTGCCACCGGACTAGCGGGGGGAGAGACCCAGTACTTC. V usage is TRBV19 and J usage is TRBJ2-5; 14 nucleotides line up with TRBD2. There are 13 residues in the CDR3. The V gene's germline CDR1 is LNHDA and CDR2 SQIVND (reference sequence). After removal of 10 bases from V and 4 bases from J, the junction contained 2 bases not matched to a gene.

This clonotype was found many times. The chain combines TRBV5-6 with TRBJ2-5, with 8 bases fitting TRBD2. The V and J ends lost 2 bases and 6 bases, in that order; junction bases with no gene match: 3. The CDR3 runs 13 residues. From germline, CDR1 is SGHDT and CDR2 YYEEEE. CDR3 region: CASSLRGGQTQYF. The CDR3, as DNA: TGTGCCAGCAGCTTACGGGGGGGACAGACCCAGTACTTC.

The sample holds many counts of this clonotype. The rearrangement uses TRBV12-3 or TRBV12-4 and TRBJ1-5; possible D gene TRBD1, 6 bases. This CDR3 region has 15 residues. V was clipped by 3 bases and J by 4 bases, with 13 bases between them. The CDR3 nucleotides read TGTGCCAGCAGTTTTAGCGGGGGCCGGAATCAGCCCCAGCATTTT. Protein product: CASSFSGGRNQPQHF.

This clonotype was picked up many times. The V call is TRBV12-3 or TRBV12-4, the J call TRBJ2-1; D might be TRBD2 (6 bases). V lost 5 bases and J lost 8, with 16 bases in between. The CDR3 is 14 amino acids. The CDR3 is CASSLSAGGDEQFF. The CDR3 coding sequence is TGTGCCAGCAGTCTCTCCGCCGGAGGGGATGAGCAGTTCTTC.

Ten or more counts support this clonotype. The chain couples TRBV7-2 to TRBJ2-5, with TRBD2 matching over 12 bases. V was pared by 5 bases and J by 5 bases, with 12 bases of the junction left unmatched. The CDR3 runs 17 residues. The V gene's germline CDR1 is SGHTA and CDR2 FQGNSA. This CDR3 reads CASSGLSSGGALETQYF. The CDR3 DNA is TGTGCCAGCAGCGGACTATCTAGCGGGGGGGCACTGGAGACCCAGTACTTC.

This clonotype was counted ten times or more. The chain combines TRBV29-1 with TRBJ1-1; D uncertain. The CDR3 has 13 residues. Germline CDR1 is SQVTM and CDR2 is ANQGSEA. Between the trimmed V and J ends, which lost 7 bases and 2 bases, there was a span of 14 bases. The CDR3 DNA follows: TGCAGCGCCAGCGTCGACCTAAACACTGAAGCTTTCTTT. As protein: CSASVDLNTEAFF.

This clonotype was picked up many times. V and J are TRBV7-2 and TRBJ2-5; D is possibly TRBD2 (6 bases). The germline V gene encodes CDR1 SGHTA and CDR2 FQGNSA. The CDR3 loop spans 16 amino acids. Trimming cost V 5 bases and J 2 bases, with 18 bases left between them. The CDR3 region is CASSLKVAVRQETQYF. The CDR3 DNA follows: TGTGCCAGCAGCCTCAAGGTAGCGGTCAGACAAGAGACCCAGTACTTC. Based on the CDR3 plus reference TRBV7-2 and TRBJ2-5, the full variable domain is GAGVSQSPSNKVTEKGKDVELRCDPISGHTALYWYRQSLGQGLEFLIYFQGNSAPDKSGLPSDRFSAERTGGSVSTLTIQRTQQEDSAVYLCASSLKVAVRQETQYFGPGTRLLVL.

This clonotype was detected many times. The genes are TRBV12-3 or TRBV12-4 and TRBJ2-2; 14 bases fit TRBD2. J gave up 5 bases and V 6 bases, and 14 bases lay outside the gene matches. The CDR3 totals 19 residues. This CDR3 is CASRNKPGLAGVGTGELFF. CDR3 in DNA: TGTGCCAGCAGAAATAAACCGGGACTAGCGGGGGTCGGTACCGGGGAGCTGTTTTTT.

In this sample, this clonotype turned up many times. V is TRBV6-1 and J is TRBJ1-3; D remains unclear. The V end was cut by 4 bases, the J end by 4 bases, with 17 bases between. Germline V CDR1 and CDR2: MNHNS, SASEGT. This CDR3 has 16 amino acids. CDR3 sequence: CASSVGFGGRGNTIYF. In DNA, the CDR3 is TGTGCCAGCAGTGTAGGATTTGGAGGGCGCGGAAACACCATATATTTT.

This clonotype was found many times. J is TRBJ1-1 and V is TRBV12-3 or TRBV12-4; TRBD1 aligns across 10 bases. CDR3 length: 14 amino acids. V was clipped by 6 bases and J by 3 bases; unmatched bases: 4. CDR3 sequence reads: CASSLDRGDTEAFF. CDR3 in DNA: TGTGCCAGCAGCCTGGACAGGGGGGACACTGAAGCTTTCTTT.

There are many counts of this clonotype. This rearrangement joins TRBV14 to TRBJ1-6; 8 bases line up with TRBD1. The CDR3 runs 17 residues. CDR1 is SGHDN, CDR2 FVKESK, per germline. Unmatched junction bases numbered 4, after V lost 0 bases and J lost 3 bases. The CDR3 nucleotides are TGTGCCAGCAGCCAAGACTACGGGACAGGCTATAATTCACCCCTCCACTTT. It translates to CASSQDYGTGYNSPLHF.

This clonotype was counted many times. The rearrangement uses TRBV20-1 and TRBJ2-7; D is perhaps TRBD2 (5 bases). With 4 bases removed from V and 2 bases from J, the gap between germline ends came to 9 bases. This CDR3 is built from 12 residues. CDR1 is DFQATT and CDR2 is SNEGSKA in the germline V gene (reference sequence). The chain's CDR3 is CSANGGTYEQYF. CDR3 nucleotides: TGCAGTGCTAACGGAGGAACCTACGAGCAGTACTTC.

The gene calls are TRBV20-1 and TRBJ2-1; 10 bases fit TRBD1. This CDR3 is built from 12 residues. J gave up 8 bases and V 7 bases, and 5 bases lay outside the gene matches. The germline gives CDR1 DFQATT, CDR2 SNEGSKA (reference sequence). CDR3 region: CSVAGQGHEQFF. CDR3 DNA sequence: TGCAGTGTTGCGGGACAGGGGCATGAGCAGTTCTTC.

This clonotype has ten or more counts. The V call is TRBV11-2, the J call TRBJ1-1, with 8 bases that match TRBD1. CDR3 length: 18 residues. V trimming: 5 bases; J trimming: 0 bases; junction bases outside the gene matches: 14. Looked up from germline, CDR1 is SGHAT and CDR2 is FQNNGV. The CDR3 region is CASSMAGTGNSMNTEAFF. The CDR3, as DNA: TGTGCCAGCAGCATGGCCGGGACAGGCAACAGCATGAACACTGAAGCTTTCTTT.

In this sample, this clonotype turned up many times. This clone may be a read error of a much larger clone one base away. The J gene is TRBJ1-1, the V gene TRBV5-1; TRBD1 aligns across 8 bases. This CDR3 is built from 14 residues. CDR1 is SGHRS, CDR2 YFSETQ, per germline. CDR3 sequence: CANSMTGEVTEAFF. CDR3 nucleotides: TGCGCCAACAGCATGACAGGGGAGGTCACTGAAGCTTTCTTT. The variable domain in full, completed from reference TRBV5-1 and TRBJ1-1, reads KAGVTQTPRYLIKTRGQQVTLSCSPISGHRSVSWYQQTPGQGLQFLFEYFSETQRNKGNFPGRFSGRQFSNSRSEMNVSTLELGDSALYLCANSMTGEVTEAFFGQGTRLTVV.

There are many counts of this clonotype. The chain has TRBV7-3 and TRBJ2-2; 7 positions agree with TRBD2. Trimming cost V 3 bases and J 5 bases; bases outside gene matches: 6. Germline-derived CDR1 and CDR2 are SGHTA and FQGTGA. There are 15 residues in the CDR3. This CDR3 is CASSFAGELTGELFF. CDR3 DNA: TGTGCCAGCAGCTTCGCGGGGGAGTTGACCGGGGAGCTGTTTTTT.

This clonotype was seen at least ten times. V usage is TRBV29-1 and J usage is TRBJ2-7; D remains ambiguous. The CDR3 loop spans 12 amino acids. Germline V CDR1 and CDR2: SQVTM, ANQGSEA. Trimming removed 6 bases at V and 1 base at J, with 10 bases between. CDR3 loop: CSVAVGSYEQYF. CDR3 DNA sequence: TGCAGCGTGGCCGTTGGTTCCTACGAGCAGTACTTC.

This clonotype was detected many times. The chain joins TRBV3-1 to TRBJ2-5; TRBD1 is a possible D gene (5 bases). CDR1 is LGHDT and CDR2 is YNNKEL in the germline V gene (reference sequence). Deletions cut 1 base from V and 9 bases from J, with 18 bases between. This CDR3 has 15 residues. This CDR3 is CASSQGRVKSLAQYF. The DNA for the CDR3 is TGTGCCAGCAGCCAAGGCAGGGTCAAGAGTTTGGCCCAGTACTTC.

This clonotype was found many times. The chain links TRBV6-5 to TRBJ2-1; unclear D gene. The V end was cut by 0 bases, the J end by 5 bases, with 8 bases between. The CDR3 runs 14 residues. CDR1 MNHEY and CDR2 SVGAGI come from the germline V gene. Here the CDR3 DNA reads TGTGCCAGCAGTTACTCGGTATGGAACAATGAGCAGTTCTTC. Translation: CASSYSVWNNEQFF.

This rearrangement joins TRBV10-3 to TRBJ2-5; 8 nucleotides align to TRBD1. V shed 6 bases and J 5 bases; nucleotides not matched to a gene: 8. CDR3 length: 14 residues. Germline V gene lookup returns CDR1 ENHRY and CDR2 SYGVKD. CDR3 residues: CAIRTTGGRETQYF. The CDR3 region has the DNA TGTGCCATCAGAACTACAGGGGGAAGGGAGACCCAGTACTTC.

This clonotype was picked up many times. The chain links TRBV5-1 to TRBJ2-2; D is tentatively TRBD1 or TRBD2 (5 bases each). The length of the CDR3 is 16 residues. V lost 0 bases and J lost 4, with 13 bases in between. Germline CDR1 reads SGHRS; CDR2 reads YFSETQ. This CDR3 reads CASSLGDVDVTGELFF. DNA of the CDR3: TGCGCCAGCAGCTTGGGGGACGTGGATGTCACCGGGGAGCTGTTTTTT.

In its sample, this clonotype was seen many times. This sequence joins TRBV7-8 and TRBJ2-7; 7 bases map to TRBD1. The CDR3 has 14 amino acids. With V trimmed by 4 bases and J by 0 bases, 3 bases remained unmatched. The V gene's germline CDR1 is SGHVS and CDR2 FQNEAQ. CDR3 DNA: TGTGCCAGCAGCTGGGGACAGAGCTCCTACGAGCAGTACTTC. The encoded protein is CASSWGQSSYEQYF.

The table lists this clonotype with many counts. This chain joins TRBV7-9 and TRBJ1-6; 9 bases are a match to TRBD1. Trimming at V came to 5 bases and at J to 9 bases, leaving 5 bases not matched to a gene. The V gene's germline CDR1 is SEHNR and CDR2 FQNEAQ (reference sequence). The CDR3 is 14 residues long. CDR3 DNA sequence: TGTGCCAGCAGCCTCACAGGGGGCGGTTCACCCCTCCACTTT. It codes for CASSLTGGGSPLHF.

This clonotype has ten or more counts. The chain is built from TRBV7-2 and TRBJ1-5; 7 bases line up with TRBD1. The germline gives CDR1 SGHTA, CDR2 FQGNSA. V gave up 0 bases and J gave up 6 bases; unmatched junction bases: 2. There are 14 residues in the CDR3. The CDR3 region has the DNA TGTGCCAGCAGCTTAGCGACAGGGAGTCAGCCCCAGCATTTT. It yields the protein CASSLATGSQPQHF.